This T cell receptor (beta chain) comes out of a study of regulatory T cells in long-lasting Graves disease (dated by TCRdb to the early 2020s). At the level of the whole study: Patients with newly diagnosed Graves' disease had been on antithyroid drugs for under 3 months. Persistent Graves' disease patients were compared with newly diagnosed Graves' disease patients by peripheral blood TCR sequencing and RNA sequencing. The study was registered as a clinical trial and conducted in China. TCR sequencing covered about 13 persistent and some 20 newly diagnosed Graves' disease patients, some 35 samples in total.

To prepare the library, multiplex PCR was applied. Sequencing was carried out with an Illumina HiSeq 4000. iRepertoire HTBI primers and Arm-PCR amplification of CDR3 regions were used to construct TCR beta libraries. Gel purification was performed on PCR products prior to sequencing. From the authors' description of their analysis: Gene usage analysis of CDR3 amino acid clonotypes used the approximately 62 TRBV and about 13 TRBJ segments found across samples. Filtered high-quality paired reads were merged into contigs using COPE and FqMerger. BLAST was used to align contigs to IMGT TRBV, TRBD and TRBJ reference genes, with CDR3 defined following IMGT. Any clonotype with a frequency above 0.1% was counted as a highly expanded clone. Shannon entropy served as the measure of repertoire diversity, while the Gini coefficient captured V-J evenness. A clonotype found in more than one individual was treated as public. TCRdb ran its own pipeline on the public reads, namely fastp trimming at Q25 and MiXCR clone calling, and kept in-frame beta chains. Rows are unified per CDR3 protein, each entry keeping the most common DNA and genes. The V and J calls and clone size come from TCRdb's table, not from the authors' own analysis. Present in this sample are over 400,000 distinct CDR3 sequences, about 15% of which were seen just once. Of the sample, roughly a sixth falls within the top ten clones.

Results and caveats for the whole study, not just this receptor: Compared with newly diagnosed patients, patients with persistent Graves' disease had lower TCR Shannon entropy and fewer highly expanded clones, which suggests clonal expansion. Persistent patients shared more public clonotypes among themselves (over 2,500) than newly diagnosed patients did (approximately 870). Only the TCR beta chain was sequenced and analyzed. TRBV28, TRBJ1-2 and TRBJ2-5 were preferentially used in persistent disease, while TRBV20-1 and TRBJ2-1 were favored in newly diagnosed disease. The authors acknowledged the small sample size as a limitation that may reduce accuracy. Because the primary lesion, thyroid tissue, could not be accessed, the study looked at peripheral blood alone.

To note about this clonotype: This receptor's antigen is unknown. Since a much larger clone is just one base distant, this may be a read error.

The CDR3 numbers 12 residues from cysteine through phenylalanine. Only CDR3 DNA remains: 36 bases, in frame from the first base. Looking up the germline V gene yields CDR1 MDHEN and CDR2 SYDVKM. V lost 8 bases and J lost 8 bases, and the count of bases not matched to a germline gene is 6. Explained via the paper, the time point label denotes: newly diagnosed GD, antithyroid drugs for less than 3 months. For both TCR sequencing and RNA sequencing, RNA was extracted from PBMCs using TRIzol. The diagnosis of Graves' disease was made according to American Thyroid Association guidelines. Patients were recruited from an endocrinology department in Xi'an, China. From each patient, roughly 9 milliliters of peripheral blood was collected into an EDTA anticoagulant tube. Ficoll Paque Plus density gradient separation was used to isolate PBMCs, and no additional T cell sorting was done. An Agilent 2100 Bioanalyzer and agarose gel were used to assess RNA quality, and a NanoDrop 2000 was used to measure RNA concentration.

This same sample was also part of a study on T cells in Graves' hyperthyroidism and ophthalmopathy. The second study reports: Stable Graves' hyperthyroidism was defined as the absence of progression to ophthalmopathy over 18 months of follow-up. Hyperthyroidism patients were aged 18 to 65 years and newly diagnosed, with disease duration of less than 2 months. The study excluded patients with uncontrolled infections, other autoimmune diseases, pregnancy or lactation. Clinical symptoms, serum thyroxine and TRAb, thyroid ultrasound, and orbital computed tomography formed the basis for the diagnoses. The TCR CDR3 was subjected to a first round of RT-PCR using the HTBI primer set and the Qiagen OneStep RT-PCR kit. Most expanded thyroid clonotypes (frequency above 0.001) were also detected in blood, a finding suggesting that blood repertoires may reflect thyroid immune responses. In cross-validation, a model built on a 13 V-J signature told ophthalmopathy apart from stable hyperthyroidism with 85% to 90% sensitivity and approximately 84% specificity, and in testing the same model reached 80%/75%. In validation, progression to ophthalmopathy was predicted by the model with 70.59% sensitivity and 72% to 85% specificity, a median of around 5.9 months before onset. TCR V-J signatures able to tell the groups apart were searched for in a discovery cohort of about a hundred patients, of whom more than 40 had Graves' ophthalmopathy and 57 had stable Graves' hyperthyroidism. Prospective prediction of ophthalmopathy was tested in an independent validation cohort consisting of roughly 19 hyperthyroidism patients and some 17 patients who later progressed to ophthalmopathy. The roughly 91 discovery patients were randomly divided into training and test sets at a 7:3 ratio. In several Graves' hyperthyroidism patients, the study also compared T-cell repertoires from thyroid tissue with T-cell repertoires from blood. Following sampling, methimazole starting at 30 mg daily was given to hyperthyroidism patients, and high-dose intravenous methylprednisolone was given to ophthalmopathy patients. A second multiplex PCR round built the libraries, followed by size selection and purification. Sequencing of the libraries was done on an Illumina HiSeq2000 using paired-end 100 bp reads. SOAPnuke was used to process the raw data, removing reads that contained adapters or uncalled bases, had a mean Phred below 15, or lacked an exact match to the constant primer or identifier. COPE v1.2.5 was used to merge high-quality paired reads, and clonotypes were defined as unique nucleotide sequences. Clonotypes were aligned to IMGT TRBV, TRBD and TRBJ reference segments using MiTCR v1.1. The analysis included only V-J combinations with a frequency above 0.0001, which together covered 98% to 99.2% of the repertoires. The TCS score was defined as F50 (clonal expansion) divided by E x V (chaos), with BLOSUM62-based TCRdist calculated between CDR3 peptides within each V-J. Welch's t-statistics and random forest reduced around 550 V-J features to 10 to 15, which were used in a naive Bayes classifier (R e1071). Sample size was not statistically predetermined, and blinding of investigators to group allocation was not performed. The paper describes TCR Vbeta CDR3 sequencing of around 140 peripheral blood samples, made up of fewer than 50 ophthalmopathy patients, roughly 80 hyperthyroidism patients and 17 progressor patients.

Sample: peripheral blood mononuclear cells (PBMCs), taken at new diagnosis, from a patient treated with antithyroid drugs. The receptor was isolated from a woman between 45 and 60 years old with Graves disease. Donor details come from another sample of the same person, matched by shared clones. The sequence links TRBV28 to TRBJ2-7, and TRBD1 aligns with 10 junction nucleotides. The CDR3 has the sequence CASGGGQGKQYF. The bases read TGTGCCAGCGGTGGGGGACAGGGGAAGCAGTACTTC.